Each of the 8 T cell receptor beta chains below was sequenced from the same sample in a study of graft-versus-host responses after intestinal transplantation. Libraries were prepared by immunoSEQ multiplex PCR; TCRdb keeps only in-frame clonotypes and omits some of them. Here the sample spans 14,000 to 15,000 clones, around 94% being singletons. The source material was PBMCs, sampled 9 days after transplant. These receptors came from a human patient who received an intestinal transplant, so some T cells may come from the graft donor.

This clone was counted once. This chain joins TRBV6-1 and TRBJ1-2; TRBD1 might be the D (5 bases). Trimming took 0 bases from V and 3 from J, leaving 17 bases between them. The CDR3 totals 17 residues. Looked up from germline, CDR1 is MNHNS and CDR2 is SASEGT. The CDR3 spells CASSEAGGRVGYYGYTF. CDR3 bases: TGTGCCAGCAGTGAAGCTGGGGGTAGGGTCGGTTACTATGGCTACACCTTC.

The chain couples TRBV6-1 to TRBJ1-4; D possibly corresponds to TRBD1 (5 bases). The V end lost 11 bases, the J end lost 6 bases, and 13 bases lay between the germline ends. This CDR3 is built from 12 residues. Germline assignment: CDR1 MNHNS and CDR2 SASEGT. CDR3 nucleotide sequence: TGTGCCCCGGACGGGGGGGATGAAAAACTGTTTTTT. This gives the protein CAPDGGDEKLFF.

The chain joins TRBV11-2 to TRBJ2-2; perhaps TRBD1 as D (5 bases). Germline V lookup: CDR1 SGHAT, CDR2 FQNNGV. With 4 bases removed from V and 1 base from J, the gap between germline ends came to 10 bases. The CDR3 totals 15 residues. The CDR3 coding sequence is TGTGCCAGCAGCTACAGACAGCTGAACACCGGGGAGCTGTTTTTT. Translation: CASSYRQLNTGELFF.

The chain combines TRBV9 with TRBJ2-3; 9 positions match TRBD2. The V gene end was trimmed by 0 bases and the J gene end by 2 bases; junction bases not matched to a gene: 4. The CDR3 is made up of 16 amino acids. Germline CDR1 SGDLS, CDR2 YYNGEE. The CDR3 loop is CASSVGVAGVTDTQYF. In nucleotides, the CDR3 is TGTGCCAGCAGCGTAGGGGTAGCGGGAGTCACAGATACGCAGTATTTT.

The chain couples TRBV19 to TRBJ1-4; the D is unclear. The CDR3 has 14 residues. CDR1 LNHDA and CDR2 SQIVND come from the germline V gene (reference sequence). V lost 5 bases to trimming and J lost 6 bases, with 13 bases between them. DNA of the CDR3: TGTGCCAGTAGTTGGTCAGGAGTGTATGAAAAACTGTTTTTT. Protein sequence: CASSWSGVYEKLFF.

V and J are TRBV9 and TRBJ2-1, with D unclear. Germline V gives CDR1 SGDLS, CDR2 YYNGEE. This CDR3 contains 14 residues. Trimming shortened V by 4 bases and J by 7 bases, and 15 bases separated the two germline ends. The CDR3 bases are TGTGCCAGCAGCTCTGGGGAAAGACATAATGAGCAGTTCTTC. This sequence encodes CASSSGERHNEQFF.

The V call is TRBV6-5, the J call TRBJ2-4; D uncertain. Germline CDR1 MNHEY, CDR2 SVGAGI. V lost 5 bases and J lost 2, with 10 bases in between. The CDR3 runs 14 residues. CDR3 sequence (DNA): TGTGCCAGCAGTAATCGTGGGACCAAAAACATTCAGTACTTC. Its translation: CASSNRGTKNIQYF.

V usage is TRBV18 and J usage is TRBJ2-1, with 8 bases fitting TRBD1. Germline-derived CDR1 and CDR2 are KGHSH and LQKENI. CDR3 size: 13 residues. J gave up 10 bases and V 6 bases, and 8 bases lay outside the gene matches. The CDR3, as DNA: TGTGCCAGCTCCTTCGGACAGGGCAAGGAGCAGTTCTTC. Encoded protein: CASSFGQGKEQFF.